This TCR beta chain was captured in a study of regulatory T cells in long-lasting Graves disease (dated by TCRdb to 2020 to 2022). Background for the entire study: Persistent Graves' disease was defined as antithyroid drug treatment for over 5 years with persistently positive TSH receptor autoantibodies. Persistent Graves' disease patients were compared with newly diagnosed Graves' disease patients by peripheral blood TCR sequencing and RNA sequencing. The study took place in China and was registered as a clinical trial. A total of roughly 35 samples underwent TCR sequencing: 13 from persistent and roughly 20 from newly diagnosed Graves' disease patients. Antithyroid drugs had been taken for about 10.3 years on average by persistent Graves' disease patients in the clinical cohort. What the study reported, not specific to this receptor: Persistent disease showed preferential use of TRBV28, TRBJ1-2 and TRBJ2-5, whereas newly diagnosed disease favored TRBV20-1 and TRBJ2-1. Sequencing and analysis were restricted to the TCR beta chain. Compared with newly diagnosed patients, persistent Graves' disease patients had lower TCR Shannon entropy and fewer highly expanded clones, which suggests clonal expansion. The study examined only peripheral blood because the primary lesion, thyroid tissue, could not be accessed. The authors noted that the small sample size was a limitation that may lower accuracy. Patients with persistent disease shared more public clonotypes (about 2,500) than newly diagnosed patients did (about 1,000).

This clonotype was seen at least ten times. Its cognate antigen has yet to be identified. No much larger clone exists at a distance of one base, and base qualities are not known. The CDR3 covers 14 residues, taking in both the cysteine and the phenylalanine. CDR3 DNA only is kept here, 42 bases in frame from base 1. V was cut back by 3 bases and J by 4 bases, leaving a gap of 12 bases between them. The germline V gene sets CDR1 to MDHEN and CDR2 to SYDVKM. The time point label corresponds to: persistent/refractory GD, antithyroid drugs over 5 years with positive TRAb. For both TCR sequencing and RNA sequencing, RNA was extracted from PBMCs using TRIzol. The diagnosis of Graves' disease was made according to American Thyroid Association guidelines. Recruitment of patients was carried out at an endocrinology department in Xi'an, China. Each patient gave approximately 9 milliliters of peripheral blood, collected in an EDTA anticoagulant tube. PBMCs were isolated by Ficoll Paque Plus density gradient separation without further T cell sorting. An Agilent 2100 Bioanalyzer and agarose gel were used to check RNA quality, while a NanoDrop 2000 measured RNA concentration.

The library relied on multiplex PCR. TCRdb names Illumina HiSeq 4000 as the instrument used. iRepertoire HTBI primers and Arm-PCR amplification of CDR3 regions were used to construct TCR beta libraries. PCR products were gel purified before sequencing. Processing in the source paper ran as follows. Across samples, around 58 TRBV and 14 TRBJ segments were identified and used for gene usage analysis of CDR3 amino acid clonotypes. Filtered high-quality paired reads were merged into contigs using COPE and FqMerger. BLAST was used to align contigs to IMGT TRBV, TRBD and TRBJ reference genes, with CDR3 defined following IMGT. Clonotypes above 0.1% frequency were classified as highly expanded clones. Repertoire diversity was measured by Shannon entropy, and V-J evenness by the Gini coefficient. Clonotypes shared by more than one individual were considered public. Clones were called with MiXCR by TCRdb after fastp trimmed the public reads at Q25, and only in-frame beta chains were retained. Rows are combined by CDR3 protein, so each entry shows the most common genes and DNA. The V and J calls and clone size are TCRdb's, not the authors'. Here the sample has some 370,000 distinct CDR3 sequences; 23% occur a single time. 25% to 30% of the sample comes from the top ten.

Rearrangement joined TRBV28 to TRBJ2-5; the D gene is perhaps TRBD2, from 6 matching bases. The sequence was collected from a woman in her thirties or forties with Graves disease. Donor details come from another sample of the same person, matched by shared clones. The starting material was peripheral blood mononuclear cells (PBMCs), obtained when the disease was refractory, from a patient treated with antithyroid drugs. CDR3 protein: CASSLEGLGETQYF. The nucleotide sequence reads as follows: TGTGCCAGCAGTTTGGAGGGCCTTGGAGAGACCCAGTACTTC.